This T cell receptor (beta chain) appears in the sequencing data of a study of identical twins. Study-level points and caveats: Invariant cells of the MAIT and iNKT types might have partly distorted the zero-insertion analyses. Abundant beta clonotypes from cord blood bore fewer insertions; memory repertoires lacked this pattern. Beta out-of-frame sequences showed weaker excess twin sharing.

At least ten counts were recorded for this clonotype. What it recognizes is unknown. One entry per CDR3 protein, called by TCRdb with MiXCR from the 5' RACE reads. In the table there are roughly 710,000 distinct CDR3 sequences, approximately 6% of which are singletons. CDR3 length: 15 amino acids. Losses at the gene ends were 2 bases for V and 1 base for J; bases not matched to a gene: 4. The germline V gene encodes CDR1 MNHEY and CDR2 SVGAGI. With no exceptions, donors were healthy Caucasians. This TCR derives from a young man in good health. This chain uses TRBV6-5 with TRBJ1-1; 7 nucleotides agree with TRBD1. Material: naive T cells sorted from blood. The CDR3 protein is CASSYRDRENTEAFF. The CDR3 DNA reads as TGTGCCAGCAGTTACCGGGACAGAGAGAACACTGAAGCTTTCTTT.